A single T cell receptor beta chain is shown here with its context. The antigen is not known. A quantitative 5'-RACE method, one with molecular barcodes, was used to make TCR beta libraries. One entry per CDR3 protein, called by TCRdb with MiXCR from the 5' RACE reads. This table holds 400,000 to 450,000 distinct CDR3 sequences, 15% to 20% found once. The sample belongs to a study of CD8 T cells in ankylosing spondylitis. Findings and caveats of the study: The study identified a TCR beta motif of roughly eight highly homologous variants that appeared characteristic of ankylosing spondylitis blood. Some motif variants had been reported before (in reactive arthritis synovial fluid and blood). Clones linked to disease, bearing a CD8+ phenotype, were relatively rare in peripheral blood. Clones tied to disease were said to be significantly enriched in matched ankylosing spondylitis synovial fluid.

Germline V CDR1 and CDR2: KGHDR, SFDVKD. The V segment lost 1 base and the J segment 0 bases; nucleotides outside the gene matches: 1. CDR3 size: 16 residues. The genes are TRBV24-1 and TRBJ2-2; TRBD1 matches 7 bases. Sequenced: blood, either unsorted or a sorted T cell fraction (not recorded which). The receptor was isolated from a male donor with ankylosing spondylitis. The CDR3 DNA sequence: TGTGCCACCAGTGATTTTGGGACAGCGAACACCGGGGAGCTGTTTTTT. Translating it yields CATSDFGTANTGELFF.